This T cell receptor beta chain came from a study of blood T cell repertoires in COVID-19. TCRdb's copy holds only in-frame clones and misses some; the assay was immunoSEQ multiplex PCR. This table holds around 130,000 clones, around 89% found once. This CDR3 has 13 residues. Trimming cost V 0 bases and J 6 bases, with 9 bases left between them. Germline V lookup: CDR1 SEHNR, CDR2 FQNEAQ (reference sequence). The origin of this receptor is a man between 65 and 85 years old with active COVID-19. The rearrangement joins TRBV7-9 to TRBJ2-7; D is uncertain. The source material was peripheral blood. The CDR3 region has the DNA TGTGCCAGCAGCTTAGCCTCCCTAGGCGAGCAGTACTTC. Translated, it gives CASSLASLGEQYF.